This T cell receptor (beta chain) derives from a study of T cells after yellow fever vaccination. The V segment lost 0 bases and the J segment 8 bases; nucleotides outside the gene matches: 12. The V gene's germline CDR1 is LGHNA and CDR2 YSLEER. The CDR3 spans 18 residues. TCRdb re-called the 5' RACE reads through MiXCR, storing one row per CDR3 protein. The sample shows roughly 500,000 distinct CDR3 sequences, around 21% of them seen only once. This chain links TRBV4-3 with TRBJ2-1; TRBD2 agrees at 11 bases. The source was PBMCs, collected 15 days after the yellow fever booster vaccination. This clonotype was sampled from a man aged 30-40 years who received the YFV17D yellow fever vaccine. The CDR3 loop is CASSQDRRGLAGGYEQFF. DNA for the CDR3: TGCGCCAGCAGCCAAGATAGAAGGGGCCTAGCGGGAGGTTATGAGCAGTTCTTC.